This T cell receptor (delta chain) was recorded in a study of gamma delta lymphoproliferative disorders and STAT genes. This clone occurred a few times. The protein TCRdb lists belongs to a much larger clone and differs from this DNA's translation at residue 10, which points to a read error; the protein shown is made from the DNA. This sample also contains other DNA sequences that code for the same CDR3. TCRdb reanalyzed the multiplex PCR reads using CATT. Of roughly 250 delta-chain clones in the sample, approximately 9.1% were seen once. CDR3 length equals 17 residues. In germline, CDR1 is TSWWSYY, CDR2 QGS. PBMCs from patients and controls supplied the genomic DNA for sequencing.

The sample taken for sequencing was blood. This receptor was obtained from a human donor with gamma-delta T-cell large granular lymphocyte leukemia. The chain uses TRDV1 and TRDJ1; D may be TRDD3 (6 bases). The CDR3: CALGEPPPSPGESKLIF. The DNA for the CDR3 is TGTGCTCTTGGGGAACCCCCTCCTAGTCCGGGGGAGTCGAAACTTATCTTT.